The T cell receptor beta chain described here comes from a study of T cell repertoires in cytomegalovirus infection. The overall study: Recently described HLA-C-restricted plus well-studied HLA-B-restricted CMV epitopes were used. Public signatures in TCR beta pointed to CMV infection and matching HLA type. Whole-study results and caveats: Summed public TCR beta family frequency identified CMV carriers bearing the relevant HLA.

With V trimmed by 7 bases and J by 3 bases, 11 bases remained unmatched. The germline V gene has CDR1 MDHEN and CDR2 SYDVKM. The length of the CDR3 is 15 residues. TCRdb fed the reads into MiXCR, producing one record per CDR3 protein. The sample has roughly 860,000 distinct CDR3 sequences, 30% to 35% seen once. With regard to this clonotype: Its specificity is unknown.

The starting material was cultured CD8+ T cells from PBMCs, obtained from culture after CMV antigen stimulation. The chain couples TRBV28 to TRBJ2-5; 7 nucleotides agree with TRBD2. This receptor was obtained from a human donor in good health (CMV status not recorded). Some clones in this sample may be carry-over from other donors' samples. The DNA for the CDR3 is TGTGCCAGCACCCACGGACTAGGCAACGAAGAGACCCAGTACTTC. This codes for CASTHGLGNEETQYF.